The T cell receptor beta chain described here comes from a study of glioma-infiltrating T cells. Whole-study findings and limits: Non-neoplastic patients had below-expected tissue-blood divergence, while all gliomas exceeded expectation. Tissue and blood shared very few CDR3 sequences.

This clonotype was seen a few times. Its antigen is undetermined. The iRepertoire nested amplicon-rescue multiplex PCR amplified TCR alpha and beta CDR3s from RNA. For one-step reverse transcription and amplification, about 85-400 ng of tissue mRNA or PBMC total RNA was used. TCRdb ran MiXCR on the multiplex PCR reads and lists one entry per CDR3 protein. The table has 150,000 to 200,000 distinct CDR3 sequences, around 40% seen once. This CDR3 contains 11 residues. Germline V gene sequence: CDR1 LNHDA, CDR2 SQIVND (reference sequence). V lost 5 bases and J 7 bases, leaving 6 bases between the germline ends.

The sequenced sample consisted of glioma tissue, nonneoplastic brain tissue, or PBMCs (not recorded which). The rearrangement links TRBV19 to TRBJ2-1; D uncertain. The clonotype comes from a human donor with low-grade glioma or glioblastoma, undergoing nonglioma brain surgery, or in good health (not recorded which). The CDR3, as DNA: TGTGCCAGTAGTTGGGTTAATGAGCAGTTCTTC. Encoded protein: CASSWVNEQFF.